This TCR beta chain was sequenced in a study of siplizumab effects on memory and regulatory T cells. Sequenced by immunoSEQ multiplex PCR; TCRdb stores in-frame clones only, minus some. The sample records 50,000 to 75,000 clones, 79% being singletons. Trimming took 5 bases from V and 3 from J, leaving 11 bases between them. There are 13 residues in the CDR3. CDR1 MNHEY and CDR2 SVGAGI come from the germline V gene. This sequence originates from a human donor in good health. The sample taken for sequencing was memory CD4+ T cells sorted from blood. J is TRBJ2-7 and V is TRBV6-5; tentative D call: TRBD2 (6 bases). The CDR3 loop is CASSDPGSYEQYF. CDR3 nucleotides: TGTGCCAGCAGTGACCCCGGGAGCTACGAGCAGTACTTC.